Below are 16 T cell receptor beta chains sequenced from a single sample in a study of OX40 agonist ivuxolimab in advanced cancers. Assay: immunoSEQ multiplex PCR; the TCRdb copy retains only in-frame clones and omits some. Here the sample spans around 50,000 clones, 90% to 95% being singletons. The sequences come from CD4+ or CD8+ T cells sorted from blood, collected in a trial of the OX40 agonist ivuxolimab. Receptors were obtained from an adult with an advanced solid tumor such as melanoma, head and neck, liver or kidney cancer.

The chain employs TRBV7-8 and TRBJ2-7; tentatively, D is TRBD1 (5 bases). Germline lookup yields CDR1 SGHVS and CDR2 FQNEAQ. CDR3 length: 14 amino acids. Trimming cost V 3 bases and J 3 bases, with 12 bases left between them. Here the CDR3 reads CASSFTGDSYEQYF. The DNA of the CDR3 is TGTGCCAGCAGCTTTACAGGAGACAGCTACGAGCAGTACTTC.

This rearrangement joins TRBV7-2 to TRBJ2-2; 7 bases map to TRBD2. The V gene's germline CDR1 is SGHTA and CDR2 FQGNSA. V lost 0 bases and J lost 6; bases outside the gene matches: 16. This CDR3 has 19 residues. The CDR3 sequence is CASSLAGVGLRAGAGELFF. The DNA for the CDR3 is TGTGCCAGCAGCTTAGCGGGGGTTGGGTTGAGGGCGGGAGCCGGGGAGCTGTTTTTT.

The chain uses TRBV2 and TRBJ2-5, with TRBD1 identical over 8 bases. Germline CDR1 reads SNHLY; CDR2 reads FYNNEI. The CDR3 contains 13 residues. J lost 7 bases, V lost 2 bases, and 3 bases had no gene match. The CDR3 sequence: CASSEQGAGTQYF. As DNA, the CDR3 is TGTGCCAGCAGTGAACAGGGGGCTGGGACCCAGTACTTC. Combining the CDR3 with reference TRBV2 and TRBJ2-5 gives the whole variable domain EPEVTQTPSHQVTQMGQEVILRCVPISNHLYFYWYRQILGQKVEFLVSFYNNEISEKSEIFDDQFSVERPDGSNFTLKIRSTKLEDSAMYFCASSEQGAGTQYFGPGTRLLVL.

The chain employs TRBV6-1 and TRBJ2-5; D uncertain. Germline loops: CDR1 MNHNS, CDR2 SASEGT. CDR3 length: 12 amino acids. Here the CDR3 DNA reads TGTGGATCTAGGCGGATGGAAGAGACCCAGTACTTC. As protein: CGSRRMEETQYF.

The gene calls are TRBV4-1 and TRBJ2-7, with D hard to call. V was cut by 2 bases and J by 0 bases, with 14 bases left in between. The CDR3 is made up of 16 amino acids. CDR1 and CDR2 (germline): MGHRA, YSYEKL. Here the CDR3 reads CASSQTAGASSYEQYF. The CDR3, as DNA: TGCGCCAGCAGCCAAACCGCCGGAGCGAGCTCCTACGAGCAGTACTTC.

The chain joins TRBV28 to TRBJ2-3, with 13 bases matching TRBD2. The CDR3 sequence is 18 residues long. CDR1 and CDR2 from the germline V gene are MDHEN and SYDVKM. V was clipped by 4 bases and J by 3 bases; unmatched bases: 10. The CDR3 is CASSSTLSLAGGTDTQYF. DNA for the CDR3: TGTGCCAGCAGTTCGACACTTTCACTAGCGGGGGGGACAGATACGCAGTATTTT.

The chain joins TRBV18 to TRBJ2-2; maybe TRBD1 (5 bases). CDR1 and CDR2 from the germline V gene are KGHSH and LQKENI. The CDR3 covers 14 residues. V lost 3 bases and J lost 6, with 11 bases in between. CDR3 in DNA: TGTGCCAGCTCACCTCAAGGGGCGGCCGGGGAGCTGTTTTTT. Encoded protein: CASSPQGAAGELFF.

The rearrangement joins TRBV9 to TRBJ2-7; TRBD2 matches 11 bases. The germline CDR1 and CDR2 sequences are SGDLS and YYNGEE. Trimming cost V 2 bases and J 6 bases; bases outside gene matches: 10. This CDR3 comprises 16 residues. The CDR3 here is CASSVYGDSGRAEQYF. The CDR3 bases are TGTGCCAGCAGCGTCTACGGGGATAGCGGGAGGGCCGAGCAGTACTTC. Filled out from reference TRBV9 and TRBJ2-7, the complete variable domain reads DSGVTQTPKHLITATGQRVTLRCSPRSGDLSVYWYQQSLDQGLQFLIQYYNGEERAKGNILERFSAQQFPDLHSELNLSSLELGDSALYFCASSVYGDSGRAEQYFGPGTRLTVT.

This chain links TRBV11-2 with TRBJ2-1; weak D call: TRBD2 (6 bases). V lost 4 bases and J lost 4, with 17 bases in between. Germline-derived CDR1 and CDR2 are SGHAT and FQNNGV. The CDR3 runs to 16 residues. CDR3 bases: TGTGCCAGCAGCTCATTGGGGACTGCCCTATACAATGAGCAGTTCTTC. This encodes CASSSLGTALYNEQFF.

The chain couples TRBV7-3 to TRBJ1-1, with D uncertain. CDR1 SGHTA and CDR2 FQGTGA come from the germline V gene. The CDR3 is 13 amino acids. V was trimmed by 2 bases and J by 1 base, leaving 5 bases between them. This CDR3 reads CASSLQQNTEAFF. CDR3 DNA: TGTGCCAGCAGCTTACAGCAGAACACTGAAGCTTTCTTT.

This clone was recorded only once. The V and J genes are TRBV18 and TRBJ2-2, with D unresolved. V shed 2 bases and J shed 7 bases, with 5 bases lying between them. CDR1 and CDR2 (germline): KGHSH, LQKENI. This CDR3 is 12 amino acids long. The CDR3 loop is CASSPSNGELFF. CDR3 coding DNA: TGTGCCAGCTCACCAAGCAACGGGGAGCTGTTTTTT.

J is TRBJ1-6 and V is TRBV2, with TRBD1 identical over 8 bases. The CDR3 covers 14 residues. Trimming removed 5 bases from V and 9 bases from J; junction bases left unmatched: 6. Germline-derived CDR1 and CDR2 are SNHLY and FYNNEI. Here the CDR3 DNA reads TGTGCCAGCAGTCTGAGACAGGGGCCTTCACCCCTCCACTTT. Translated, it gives CASSLRQGPSPLHF. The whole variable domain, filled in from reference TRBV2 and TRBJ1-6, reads EPEVTQTPSHQVTQMGQEVILRCVPISNHLYFYWYRQILGQKVEFLVSFYNNEISEKSEIFDDQFSVERPDGSNFTLKIRSTKLEDSAMYFCASSLRQGPSPLHFGNGTRLTVT.

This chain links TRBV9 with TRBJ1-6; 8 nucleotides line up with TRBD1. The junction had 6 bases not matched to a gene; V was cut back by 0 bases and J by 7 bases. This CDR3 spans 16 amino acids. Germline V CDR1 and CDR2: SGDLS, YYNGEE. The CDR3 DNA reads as TGTGCCAGCAGCGTAGGCGGGACAGGTTGGAATTCACCCCTCCACTTT. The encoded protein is CASSVGGTGWNSPLHF.

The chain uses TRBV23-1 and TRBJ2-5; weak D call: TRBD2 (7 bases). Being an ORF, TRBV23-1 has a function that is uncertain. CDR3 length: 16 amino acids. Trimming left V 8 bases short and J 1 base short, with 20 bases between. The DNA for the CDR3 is TGCGCCAGCGTCCCAAGGGGGAGGGGCGTCCAAGAGACCCAGTACTTC. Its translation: CASVPRGRGVQETQYF.

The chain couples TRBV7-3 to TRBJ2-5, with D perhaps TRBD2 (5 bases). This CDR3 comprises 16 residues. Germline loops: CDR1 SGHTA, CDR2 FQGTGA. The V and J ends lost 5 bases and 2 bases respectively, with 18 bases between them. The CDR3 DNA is TGTGCCAGCAGCGCGGCCACGCGCCGGGGTCAAGAGACCCAGTACTTC. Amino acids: CASSAATRRGQETQYF.

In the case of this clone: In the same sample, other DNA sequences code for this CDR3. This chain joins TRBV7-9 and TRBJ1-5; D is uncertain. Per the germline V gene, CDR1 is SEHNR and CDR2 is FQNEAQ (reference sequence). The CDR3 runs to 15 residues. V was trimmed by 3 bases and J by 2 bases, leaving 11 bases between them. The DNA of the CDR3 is TGTGCCAGCAGCTTCGGCCTGGACGGCAATCAGCCCCAGCATTTT. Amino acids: CASSFGLDGNQPQHF.